The text below deals with one T cell receptor beta chain. The antigen it binds to is not known. No much larger clonotype is one base removed from it; base qualities were not supplied. The iRepertoire nested amplicon-rescue multiplex PCR (arm-PCR) platform was used to amplify TCR alpha and beta CDR3 regions from RNA. The input for one-step reverse transcription and amplification was roughly 90-450 ng of tissue mRNA or PBMC total RNA. After bead purification, a secondary multiplex PCR added Illumina adapters, and libraries were gel-purified between 200 and 400 bp. The libraries contained internal 6-nucleotide barcodes that were used for demultiplexing. Sequencing of the libraries was done on an Illumina MiSeq using 2x220 or 2x250 nucleotide paired-end reads. Under the source paper's analysis protocol: Paired reads were merged with FLASH 1.2.11 and aligned to the GRCh37 human genome with BWA-MEM before extracting TRA and TRB reads. For V and J assignment, an IMGT-derived reference of cassette sequences and CDR3 motifs that included pseudogenes was used. Reads were translated in three frames, and productive CDR3s were defined by a C…FGXG motif without stop codons. Unique combinations of V-J cassette pair and CDR3 amino acid sequence were defined as clonotypes. Reads were filtered by Hamming distance, with the threshold set by the sequence error rate of each sample in mapped regions. TCRdb trimmed the raw reads at Q25, called clones with MiXCR and kept productive beta chains. Entries are consolidated by CDR3 protein sequence, retaining the most common genes and DNA. It is TCRdb's table, rather than the study itself, that gives the V and J calls and clone size. The sample records approximately 45,000 distinct CDR3 sequences, around 24% of which are singletons. The ten biggest clones cover around 6.3% of the sample.

This specimen comes from a study of glioma-infiltrating T cells (dated by TCRdb to about 2016). As for the study more broadly: TCR alpha- and beta-chain repertoires were sequenced from glioma tissue, non-neoplastic brain tissue and matched peripheral blood mononuclear cells. To measure divergence between tissue and blood T-cell populations, each tissue-infiltrating repertoire was compared with the peripheral blood repertoire of the same patient. The paired cohort was made up of three low-grade glioma patients, 7 or 8 primary glioblastoma patients and three non-glioma patients who contributed non-neoplastic brain tissue. The paper as a whole reports these results and caveats: Very few CDR3 sequences were found to be shared between tissue and blood, and this scarcity was attributed to high CDR3 diversity and limited sampling. Group comparisons were based on small numbers of patients: three non-neoplastic, three low-grade glioma and several glioblastoma patients. In non-neoplastic patients, VJ-independent divergence between tissue and blood fell below expectation, whereas in all gliomas, and especially in low-grade gliomas, the divergence rose above expectation.

The V end loses 1 base and the J end loses 5 bases, and a stretch of 15 bases separates them. The CDR3 runs 15 residues from the cysteine to the phenylalanine. The entry retains the CDR3 DNA only, 45 bases that are in frame from base 1. The germline V gene encodes CDR1 SGHDN and CDR2 FVKESK. Sequencing input: glioma tissue, nonneoplastic brain tissue, or PBMCs (not recorded which). The chain is assembled from TRBV14 and TRBJ2-7; the best D guess is TRBD2, with 5 bases matching. The receptor was derived from a human donor with low-grade glioma or glioblastoma, undergoing nonglioma brain surgery, or in good health (not recorded which). The CDR3 protein: CASSQGFGEGNEQYF. The DNA sequence is given as TGTGCCAGCAGCCAAGGTTTCGGGGAAGGCAACGAGCAGTACTTC.